The source of this T cell receptor beta chain is a study of post-analysis software for immune sequencing data. For the study at large: The courses of disease that were included comprised relapsing-remitting, secondary progressive and progressive-relapsing multiple sclerosis.

As concerns this clonotype: Its cognate antigen is unknown.

Regarding the study as a whole: Among multiple sclerosis patients, normalized Chao1 diversity was significantly below that of controls. About five TRBV segments, including TRBV5-6, TRBV5-1 and TRBV20-1, were more frequent in patients than controls.

Libraries were made from TCR beta cDNA, and they carried unique molecular identifiers. Each CDR3 protein is one row after TCRdb ran MiXCR on the PCR reads. The table records approximately 730,000 distinct CDR3 sequences, more than 45% of them present only once. There are 15 residues in the CDR3. Germline lookup yields CDR1 DFQATT and CDR2 SNEGSKA (reference sequence). The trim removed 3 bases at V and 4 bases at J, leaving 8 bases unmatched. This chain connects TRBV20-1 to TRBJ2-3, with 9 nucleotides matching TRBD1. The source material was blood. This TCR came from a girl between 10 and 17 years old with multiple sclerosis. The CDR3 DNA follows: TGCAGTGCTAGGGGACAGGGATCCTTTTCAGATACGCAGTATTTT. This translates into CSARGQGSFSDTQYF.